This is a list of T cell receptor beta chains from one sample in a study of shared clonotypes between healthy human individuals. Produced via immunoSEQ multiplex PCR; TCRdb's table is partial and in-frame only. The sample gives hundreds of thousands of clones, less than 85% of which show up once; under 11% is in the top ten. The specimen was memory CD4+ T cells sorted from blood. These receptors were collected from a man aged 25 to 40 in good health. Both conserved end residues are part of each CDR3. The D gene is left open where the match is weak. Clone size appears in some rows only: once, few, many, or a class for an expanded clone.

TRBJ1-4	NA	NA	TRBV2	TGTGCCACTTCGGGGACAACAACTAATGAAAAACTGTTTTTT	CATSGTTTNEKLFF
TRBJ1-4	TRBD1	NA	TRBV19	TGTGCCAGTAGTCTCACAGGGGCAGCTAATGAAAAACTGTTTTTT	CASSLTGAANEKLFF
TRBJ1-1	NA	NA	TRBV6-5	TGTGCCAGCAGTTACTCGTTGAACACTGAAGCTTTCTTT	CASSYSLNTEAFF
TRBJ1-5	NA	NA	TRBV11-1	TGTGCCAGCAGCTCGTACACAGATCAGCCCCAGCATTTT	CASSSYTDQPQHF
TRBJ2-1	TRBD2	NA	TRBV27	TGTGCCAGCAAGTCCAGCGGGAGGGGGGTCAATGAGCAGTTCTTC	CASKSSGRGVNEQFF
TRBJ1-5	NA	NA	TRBV28	TGTGCCAGCAGTCCCGGGAATCAGCCCCAGCATTTT	CASSPGNQPQHF
TRBJ2-5	TRBD1	NA	TRBV18	TGTGCCAGCTCACCCAACAGGGGCAAAGAGACCCAGTACTTC	CASSPNRGKETQYF
TRBJ2-5	NA	NA	TRBV5-1	TGCGCCAGCAGCTTTGGGTCACCATCAGAGACCCAGTACTTC	CASSFGSPSETQYF
TRBJ1-1	NA	NA	TRBV6-5	TGTGCCAGCAGTTACTCGATGGGACGGCTGAACACTGAAGCTTTCTTT	CASSYSMGRLNTEAFF
TRBJ2-7	NA	NA	TRBV6-1	TGTGCCAGCAGCGTAAGGGCAGGGGCGACCTACGAGCAGTACTTC	CASSVRAGATYEQYF
TRBJ2-2	NA	NA	TRBV6-1	TGTGCCAGCAGTGAATTTGTCACTCCCGTAACCGGGGAGCTGTTTTTT	CASSEFVTPVTGELFF
TRBJ2-1	NA	NA	TRBV18	TGTGCCAGCTCTCAATCTAGCAGCCGCTCCTACAATGAGCAGTTCTTC	CASSQSSSRSYNEQFF
TRBJ2-6	NA	NA	TRBV7-3	TGTGCCAGCAGCTTAACCGGCGGAGGTACGGGGGCCAACGTCCTGACTTTC	CASSLTGGGTGANVLTF
TRBJ1-5	NA	NA	TRBV28	TGTGCCAGCAGTTTAGGAACAGGGAGAAGGAATCAGCCCCAGCATTTT	CASSLGTGRRNQPQHF
TRBJ1-2	NA	NA	TRBV18	TGTGCCAGCTCACTTCAGGGATCATCCTATGGCTACACCTTC	CASSLQGSSYGYTF
TRBJ2-1	NA	once	TRBV7-2	TGTGCCAGCAGCTCCAGAACCGGGACGGGGAATGAGCAGTTCTTC	CASSSRTGTGNEQFF
TRBJ2-1	TRBD2	once	TRBV2	TGTGCCAGCAGTGTGACTAGCGGGTCCTACAATGAGCAGTTCTTC	CASSVTSGSYNEQFF
TRBJ2-2	TRBD2	NA	TRBV5-4	TGTGCCAGCAGCCCGGGAGGGCGTCAGCCCACCGGGGAGCTGTTTTTT	CASSPGGRQPTGELFF
TRBJ2-7	NA	NA	TRBV2	TGTGCCAGCAGTGTGTCCGGGAGTGGGCGCGAGCAGTACTTC	CASSVSGSGREQYF
TRBJ2-3	TRBD2	many	TRBV5-1	TGCGCCAGCAGCGATGGGACTAGCGGACACACAGATACGCAGTATTTT	CASSDGTSGHTDTQYF
TRBJ2-7	TRBD2	NA	TRBV18	TGTGCCAGCTCACGGGAGCGGGACGGGTCTTACGAGCAGTACTTC	CASSRERDGSYEQYF
TRBJ1-5	NA	once	TRBV6-1	TGTGCCAGCAGTGCAGGATTAGTTAGCAATCAGCCCCAGCATTTT	CASSAGLVSNQPQHF
TRBJ2-5	NA	NA	TRBV5-4	TGTGCCAGCAGCTCACGTTCGGACATCCAAGAGACCCAGTACTTC	CASSSRSDIQETQYF
TRBJ1-1	NA	NA	TRBV6-5	TGTGCCAGCAGAGCCGACAGTATGGAGGTCACTGAAGCTTTCTTT	CASRADSMEVTEAFF
TRBJ2-5	TRBD1	NA	TRBV7-9	TGTGCCAGCAGCCTAAGGGACAGACAAGAGACCCAGTACTTC	CASSLRDRQETQYF
TRBJ2-7	TRBD2	once	TRBV9	TGTGCCAGCAGCGCTACTAGCGGGAGCTTCTACGAGCAGTACTTC	CASSATSGSFYEQYF
TRBJ2-1	NA	NA	TRBV27	TGTGCCAGCACCCCTGTCCCTCTGGGTGAGCAGTTCTTC	CASTPVPLGEQFF
TRBJ2-1	NA	NA	TRBV7-9	TGTGCCAGCAGCTGGACAGAATACAATGAGCAGTTCTTC	CASSWTEYNEQFF
TRBJ2-1	NA	NA	TRBV2	TGTGCCAGCAGTGAAACCCGCTCGGGAGACTACAATGAGCAGTTCTTC	CASSETRSGDYNEQFF
TRBJ2-3	NA	NA	TRBV18	TGTGCCAGCTCTCTCGGGACGACAGATACGCAGTATTTT	CASSLGTTDTQYF
TRBJ1-1	NA	NA	TRBV10-2	TGCGCCAGCATTGGGGGGCAGACTGAAGCTTTCTTT	CASIGGQTEAFF
TRBJ1-2	NA	NA	TRBV29-1	TGCAGTGTTACTCCAGCGGGATTTGGGGGGAACTATGGCTACACCTTC	CSVTPAGFGGNYGYTF
TRBJ1-1	NA	NA	TRBV6-5	TGTGCCAGCGGAAAGGACGGCTCGGGCACTGAAGCTTTCTTT	CASGKDGSGTEAFF
TRBJ2-1	TRBD2	NA	TRBV7-7	TGTGCCAGCAGCTTAGGACTAGCGGGATACAATGAGCAGTTCTTC	CASSLGLAGYNEQFF
TRBJ2-7	TRBD1	NA	TRBV6-6	TGTGCCAGCAGGACAGGGAACTCCTACGAGCAGTACTTC	CASRTGNSYEQYF
TRBJ2-5	TRBD1	NA	TRBV6-5	TGTGCCAGCAGTTACCTCGGACAGGGCGAGGGGGAGACCCAGTACTTC	CASSYLGQGEGETQYF
TRBJ1-1	NA	NA	TRBV6-5	TGTGCCAGCACTCCACCTTCAGGGCGGCGGACTGAAGCTTTCTTT	CASTPPSGRRTEAFF